A single sample is the source of the 18 T cell receptor beta chains below, sequenced in a study of T cells in localized non-small cell lung cancer. Data came from immunoSEQ multiplex PCR; TCRdb stores just in-frame clones and leaves some out. Of tens of thousands of clones listed, roughly nine tenths are singletons. Here the sequenced sample was PBMCs, taken before any cancer treatment. These receptors all come from a man aged 35-75 years with stage II squamous cell lung carcinoma.

The chain has TRBV4-2 and TRBJ2-3; D may be TRBD1 or TRBD2 (5 bases each). Germline CDR1 reads LGHNA; CDR2 reads YNFKEQ. V was pared by 0 bases and J by 0 bases, with 7 bases between. The CDR3 is 15 amino acids. CDR3 protein: CASSQDWDSTDTQYF. Here the CDR3 DNA reads TGTGCCAGCAGCCAAGATTGGGACAGCACAGATACGCAGTATTTT.

Only one count was recorded for this clone. The J gene is TRBJ1-5, the V gene TRBV5-5; D gene unclear. Germline CDR1 is SGHKS and CDR2 is YYEKEE (reference sequence). V was clipped by 3 bases and J by 9 bases, with 13 bases between them. CDR3 length: 13 amino acids. CDR3 sequence: CASSWNDEGPQHF. CDR3 DNA: TGTGCCAGCAGCTGGAATGACGAAGGGCCCCAGCATTTT.

This clone is deemed large. The chain has TRBV7-9 and TRBJ1-1, with a tentative D call TRBD1 (5 bases). The CDR3 is made up of 18 amino acids. The V and J ends lost 5 bases and 3 bases respectively, with 25 bases between them. The germline CDR1 and CDR2 sequences are SEHNR and FQNEAQ (reference sequence). The CDR3 loop is CASSTTWPRGSVDTEAFF. In DNA, the CDR3 is TGTGCCAGCAGCACTACCTGGCCACGGGGGTCTGTGGACACTGAAGCTTTCTTT.

The chain joins TRBV6-5 to TRBJ2-1; TRBD2 aligns across 13 bases. The CDR3 spans 15 residues. The V gene's germline CDR1 is MNHEY and CDR2 SVGAGI. Germline trimming cut 0 bases from V and 10 bases from J; bases unmatched to any gene: 3. Here the CDR3 reads CASSYSGTSGTEQFF. In DNA form, the CDR3 reads TGTGCCAGCAGTTACTCGGGGACTAGCGGGACCGAGCAGTTCTTC.

The chain employs TRBV18 and TRBJ2-2, with 7 bases lining up with TRBD1. This CDR3 region has 16 residues. Germline CDR1 reads KGHSH; CDR2 reads LQKENI. V gave up 4 bases and J gave up 0 bases; unmatched junction bases: 5. The CDR3 sequence is CASSLRQGTNTGELFF. The CDR3 nucleotides read TGTGCCAGCTCACTCAGACAGGGCACGAACACCGGGGAGCTGTTTTTT.

The V gene is TRBV2, the J gene TRBJ2-7, with D possibly matching TRBD2 (5 bases). V lost 7 bases to trimming and J lost 0 bases, with 16 bases between them. The V gene's germline CDR1 is SNHLY and CDR2 FYNNEI. The CDR3 spans 15 residues. The CDR3 DNA reads TGTGCCAGCACCGTAAGCGGCCCACACTCCTACGAGCAGTACTTC. This sequence encodes CASTVSGPHSYEQYF.

The chain's CDR3 is CASSLQGNYGYTF. The CDR3 coding sequence is TGTGCCAGCAGCTTGCAGGGTAACTATGGCTACACCTTC. The J gene is TRBJ1-2, the V gene TRBV5-6, with a tentative D call TRBD1 (5 bases). V lost 1 base to trimming and J lost 1 base, with 5 bases between them. CDR1 is SGHDT, CDR2 YYEEEE, per germline. This CDR3 is 13 amino acids long. Full variable domain (missing parts from reference TRBV5-6 and TRBJ1-2): DAGVTQSPTHLIKTRGQQVTLRCSPKSGHDTVSWYQQALGQGPQFIFQYYEEEERQRGNFPDRFSGHQFPNYSSELNVNALLLGDSALYLCASSLQGNYGYTFGSGTRLTVV.

V and J are TRBV4-1 and TRBJ1-1, with D maybe TRBD1 (5 bases). The CDR3 runs to 17 residues. Germline loops: CDR1 MGHRA, CDR2 YSYEKL. The V and J ends lost 0 bases and 3 bases respectively, with 17 bases between them. The CDR3 sequence is CASSQDWARQGDTEAFF. The DNA for the CDR3 is TGCGCCAGCAGCCAAGATTGGGCCCGGCAGGGAGACACTGAAGCTTTCTTT.

V is TRBV29-1 and J is TRBJ1-1, with a weak D call TRBD1 (5 bases). Trimming shortened V by 5 bases and J by 2 bases, and 18 bases separated the two germline ends. The germline V gene encodes CDR1 SQVTM and CDR2 ANQGSEA. This CDR3 has 15 residues. CDR3 nucleotides: TGCAGCGTTCAAGGCAGGGAATGGAGTAACACTGAAGCTTTCTTT. It is translated as CSVQGREWSNTEAFF.

The CDR3 DNA reads as TGTGCCAGCAGCTTCCGCGGGCGTGGAGGGGGGGGCGAGCAGTACTTC. Translating it yields CASSFRGRGGGGEQYF. The genes are TRBV7-2 and TRBJ2-7; D perhaps matches TRBD2 (7 bases). The CDR3 contains 16 residues. V dropped 3 bases and J dropped 6 bases, with 21 bases sitting between them. Germline V gene sequence: CDR1 SGHTA, CDR2 FQGNSA.

This clone was seen a few times. The chain employs TRBV30 and TRBJ1-6; D is possibly TRBD1 (5 bases). The ends were cut back, 6 bases at V and 5 bases at J, with 14 bases in the middle. CDR1 and CDR2 from the germline V gene are GTSNPN and SVGIG (reference sequence). The CDR3 consists of 14 residues. This CDR3 is CACTGSNNNSPLHF. Here the CDR3 DNA reads TGTGCCTGTACAGGCTCCAACAATAATTCACCCCTCCACTTT.

This chain links TRBV19 with TRBJ2-3; 10 nucleotides match TRBD2. Germline V gene sequence: CDR1 LNHDA, CDR2 SQIVND (reference sequence). Trimming cost V 5 bases and J 6 bases; bases outside gene matches: 11. This CDR3 spans 16 amino acids. This CDR3 reads CASSPLAGGPRDTQYF. The CDR3 DNA follows: TGTGCCAGTAGTCCATTAGCGGGAGGCCCACGGGATACGCAGTATTTT.

This chain uses TRBV5-4 with TRBJ2-7; D is unclear. The V gene's germline CDR1 is SGHNT and CDR2 YYREEE (reference sequence). CDR3 length: 13 residues. The germline V and J ends were trimmed by 4 bases and 1 base, with 9 bases remaining between them. CDR3 region: CASSGGRSYEQYF. The CDR3 bases are TGTGCCAGCAGCGGCGGACGGTCCTACGAGCAGTACTTC.

The chain couples TRBV4-1 to TRBJ2-1; D may be TRBD2 (6 bases). This CDR3 region has 15 residues. CDR1 and CDR2 from the germline V gene are MGHRA and YSYEKL. Trimming took 2 bases from V and 8 from J, leaving 16 bases between them. The CDR3 region is CASSQPLGLAYEQFF. DNA for the CDR3: TGCGCCAGCAGCCAACCCCTCGGCCTAGCGTATGAGCAGTTCTTC.

V usage is TRBV11-2 and J usage is TRBJ2-5; 9 nucleotides align to TRBD1. V lost 5 bases, J lost 1 base, and 8 bases stayed unmatched. Germline CDR1 SGHAT, CDR2 FQNNGV. The CDR3 sequence is 16 residues long. As DNA, the CDR3 is TGTGCCAGCAGCCTTAGATTGGGACAGGGCCAAGAGACCCAGTACTTC. Its translation is CASSLRLGQGQETQYF.

V is TRBV5-6 and J is TRBJ2-3; unclear D gene. Trimming stripped 4 bases from V and 6 bases from J, with 15 bases between. CDR1 is SGHDT and CDR2 is YYEEEE in the germline V gene. The CDR3 consists of 14 residues. CDR3 sequence (DNA): TGTGCCAGCAGCCCTCAAAGCCAGTGGGATACGCAGTATTTT. Residues: CASSPQSQWDTQYF.

V usage is TRBV11-2 and J usage is TRBJ2-5, with TRBD2 matching over 7 bases. Looked up from germline, CDR1 is SGHAT and CDR2 is FQNNGV. This CDR3 is built from 13 residues. V dropped 4 bases and J dropped 3; count of bases not matched to a gene: 2. The CDR3 is CASSSGLEETQYF. DNA of the CDR3: TGTGCCAGCAGCTCCGGACTAGAAGAGACCCAGTACTTC. Full variable domain (rest looked up from reference TRBV11-2 and TRBJ2-5): EAGVAQSPRYKIIEKRQSVAFWCNPISGHATLYWYQQILGQGPKLLIQFQNNGVVDDSQLPKDRFSAERLKGVDSTLKIQPAKLEDSAVYLCASSSGLEETQYFGPGTRLLVL.

V gene TRBV6-1 combines with J gene TRBJ1-1; D is ambiguous. In germline, CDR1 is MNHNS, CDR2 SASEGT. The V and J ends lost 1 base and 0 bases respectively, with 3 bases between them. The CDR3 contains 13 residues. DNA for the CDR3: TGTGCCAGCAGTGAAGTGCTGAACACTGAAGCTTTCTTT. Its protein is CASSEVLNTEAFF.